These 9 T cell receptor beta chains came from one sample sequenced in a study of cytomegalovirus exposure and HLA in healthy donors. In the PCR, 60 Vbeta and 13 Jbeta primers were used. TCRdb's copy holds only in-frame clones and misses some; the assay was immunoSEQ multiplex PCR. This table has some 130,000 clones, roughly 85% appearing once. The sequenced sample was PBMCs. The receptors were gathered from a man aged 35-49 years in good health and CMV-seropositive.

This clone was found a few times. V usage is TRBV2 and J usage is TRBJ1-5; the D is unclear. Per germline, CDR1 SNHLY and CDR2 FYNNEI. V was trimmed by 8 bases and J by 6 bases, leaving 11 bases between them. CDR3 length: 12 residues. CDR3 sequence reads: CASGEGLQPQHF. The CDR3 nucleotides are TGTGCCAGCGGGGAGGGCCTTCAGCCCCAGCATTTT.

The genes are TRBV19 and TRBJ2-2, with D uncertain. The CDR3 is made up of 15 amino acids. Germline V CDR1 and CDR2: LNHDA, SQIVND (reference sequence). Trimming pared 0 bases from V and 6 bases from J, leaving 11 bases between. The CDR3 loop reads CASSIEARRAGELFF. The CDR3 nucleotides are TGTGCCAGTAGTATAGAAGCACGTCGAGCCGGGGAGCTGTTTTTT.

The chain couples TRBV9 to TRBJ2-1; TRBD2 agrees at 10 bases. Germline trimming cut 3 bases from V and 5 bases from J; bases unmatched to any gene: 5. This CDR3 contains 15 residues. The V gene's germline CDR1 is SGDLS and CDR2 YYNGEE. The CDR3 DNA reads TGTGCCAGCAGCGGCCCGGGACTAGCGAACAATGAGCAGTTCTTC. Translated, it gives CASSGPGLANNEQFF.

V and J are TRBV7-6 and TRBJ1-2; D unresolved. The CDR3 runs to 15 residues. Trimming stripped 1 base from V and 0 bases from J, with 9 bases between. CDR1 is SGHVS, CDR2 FNYEAQ, per germline. The CDR3 DNA reads as TGTGCCAGCAGCTTAGGGACGGGAGCTAACTATGGCTACACCTTC. It encodes CASSLGTGANYGYTF.

V gene TRBV2 combines with J gene TRBJ1-1; 9 positions agree with TRBD1. Germline V gene data show CDR1 as SNHLY and CDR2 as FYNNEI. The CDR3 consists of 14 residues. The V gene end was trimmed by 6 bases and the J gene end by 4 bases; junction bases not matched to a gene: 6. CDR3 DNA: TGTGCCAGCAGACTACAGGGGGCGCCCACTGAAGCTTTCTTT. Translated, it gives CASRLQGAPTEAFF. The full variable domain, its missing parts supplied by reference TRBV2 and TRBJ1-1, is EPEVTQTPSHQVTQMGQEVILRCVPISNHLYFYWYRQILGQKVEFLVSFYNNEISEKSEIFDDQFSVERPDGSNFTLKIRSTKLEDSAMYFCASRLQGAPTEAFFGQGTRLTVV.

The rearrangement joins TRBV30 to TRBJ1-1; D ambiguous. V shed 5 bases and J shed 0 bases, with 10 bases lying between them. Germline values: CDR1 GTSNPN, CDR2 SVGIG (reference sequence). The CDR3 sequence is 13 residues long. The CDR3 sequence is CAWCLYMNTEAFF. DNA of the CDR3: TGTGCCTGGTGTCTTTACATGAACACTGAAGCTTTCTTT.

The CDR3 reads CASSFRQLAKNIQYF. Here the CDR3 DNA reads TGTGCCAGCAGTTTCCGACAGCTAGCCAAAAACATTCAGTACTTC. The chain links TRBV27 to TRBJ2-4, with a possible D match to TRBD1 (5 bases). Trimming removed 3 bases at V and 0 bases at J, with 9 bases between. The CDR3 is 15 residues long. From germline, CDR1 is MNHEY and CDR2 SMNVEV (reference sequence).

The chain carries TRBV7-9 and TRBJ2-3; 10 bases are shared with TRBD2. Germline V gene data show CDR1 as SEHNR and CDR2 as FQNEAQ (reference sequence). The ends lost 6 bases at V and 2 bases at J; junction bases unmatched: 2. The CDR3 sequence is 14 residues long. The CDR3 region has the DNA TGTGCCAGCAGTACTAGCGGGAACACAGATACGCAGTATTTT. This encodes CASSTSGNTDTQYF.

This chain connects TRBV7-2 to TRBJ2-3; TRBD2 agrees at 7 bases. Germline V gene data show CDR1 as SGHTA and CDR2 as FQGNSA. With V trimmed by 5 bases and J by 5 bases, 7 bases remained unmatched. This CDR3 spans 14 amino acids. The chain's CDR3 is CASSRDGGRDTQYF. DNA for the CDR3: TGTGCCAGCAGCCGGGACGGCGGGAGAGATACGCAGTATTTT.